A single sample gave rise to the 12 T cell receptor beta chains below, sequenced in a study of read filtering for tumor transcriptome and immune sequencing. From 400 to 450 ng of RNA, a library with molecular barcoded alpha/delta and beta/gamma adaptors was made. TCRdb re-called the reads with MiXCR, one entry per CDR3 protein. The profile shows some 25,000 distinct CDR3 sequences, 20% to 25% of them singletons. The material sequenced was a population of CD138-negative cells sorted from bone marrow. All receptors come from a donor at least 40 years old with multiple myeloma.

As for this clonotype: A much larger clone sits a single nucleotide away, making a read error possible. The conserved final phenylalanine or tryptophan is absent from the CDR3, which likely points to a read error. The DNA is omitted, as the CDR3 cannot be located on it reliably, and the CDR3 follows TCRdb's listing. The V and J genes are TRBV21-1 and TRBJ1-5; TRBD1, the D gene given by the table, was not confirmed from the DNA. TRBV21-1 is a pseudogene. The CDR3 is made up of 14 amino acids, end residues included. CDR3 in amino acids: CASNNDREDQPQHL.

By its share, this clonotype is medium-sized. The chain has TRBV7-3 and TRBJ2-3; D is perhaps TRBD1 (6 bases). The germline V and J ends were trimmed by 4 bases and 0 bases, with 8 bases remaining between them. CDR3 length: 14 amino acids. CDR1 and CDR2 (germline): SGHTA, FQGTGA. The CDR3 DNA reads as TGTGCCAGCAGCTCCGGACAGAGCACAGATACGCAGTATTTT. Its translation: CASSSGQSTDTQYF.

Concerning this clonotype itself: A far larger clone is only one base removed, so a read error is likely. The chain carries TRBV28 and TRBJ2-2, with D uncertain. The CDR3 length is 10 residues. CDR1 and CDR2 from the germline V gene are MDHEN and SYDVKM. Trimming removed 6 bases from V and 4 bases from J, with 0 bases in between. The DNA of the CDR3 is TGTGCCAGCAGCACCGGGGAGCTGTTTTTT. Protein: CASSTGELFF.

This clonotype has a count of ten or more. V usage is TRBV18 and J usage is TRBJ2-1; D is unresolved. The CDR3 is made up of 12 amino acids. The V gene's germline CDR1 is KGHSH and CDR2 LQKENI. V lost 5 bases and J 2 bases, leaving 4 bases between the germline ends. The CDR3 DNA reads as TGTGCCAGCTCAATTGCCTACAATGAGCAGTTCTTC. Translation gives CASSIAYNEQFF.

This clonotype was detected many times. The chain uses TRBV7-8 and TRBJ1-1; maybe TRBD1 (6 bases). Germline CDR1 reads SGHVS; CDR2 reads FQNEAQ. The CDR3 sequence is 13 residues long. V was trimmed by 4 bases and J by 8 bases, leaving 14 bases between them. The DNA for the CDR3 is TGTGCCAGCAGCTCGGGACACAAGACGGAAGCTTTCTTT. This translates into CASSSGHKTEAFF. Based on the CDR3 plus reference TRBV7-8 and TRBJ1-1, the full variable domain is GAGVSQSPRYKVAKRGQDVALRCDPISGHVSLFWYQQALGQGPEFLTYFQNEAQLDKSGLPSDRFFAERPEGSVSTLKIQRTQQEDSAVYLCASSSGHKTEAFFGQGTRLTVV.

Only a few counts were recorded for this clonotype. A far larger clone is off by one base, so a read error is likely. Lacking the conserved final phenylalanine or tryptophan, this CDR3 likely reflects a read error. The chain has TRBV11-3 and TRBJ2-3; 7 positions match TRBD1. CDR3 length: 16 residues. CDR1 SGHNT and CDR2 YENEEA come from the germline V gene. The V and J ends lost 2 bases and 4 bases, in that order; junction bases with no gene match: 9. CDR3 nucleotides: TGTGCCAGCAGCTTAATGCGGACAGGCGACGCAGATACGCAGTATTCT. It specifies CASSLMRTGDADTQYS.

This clonotype appeared many times. The chain employs TRBV29-1 and TRBJ2-3, with D hard to call. The CDR3 length is 13 residues. Between the trimmed V and J ends, which lost 2 bases and 0 bases, there was a span of 6 bases. Looked up from germline, CDR1 is SQVTM and CDR2 is ANQGSEA. The CDR3 loop reads CSVELGSTDTQYF. CDR3 nucleotide sequence: TGCAGCGTTGAACTAGGGAGCACAGATACGCAGTATTTT.

This clonotype has a count of ten or more. The chain is built from TRBV20-1 and TRBJ1-1; 10 nucleotides match TRBD1. The CDR3 covers 14 residues. The junction had 7 bases not matched to a gene; V was cut back by 6 bases and J by 3 bases. Looked up from germline, CDR1 is DFQATT and CDR2 is SNEGSKA (reference sequence). CDR3 sequence reads: CSAPRTGGYTEAFF. The CDR3 DNA sequence: TGCAGTGCCCCTAGGACAGGGGGGTACACTGAAGCTTTCTTT.

This clonotype is labeled as large. The rearrangement joins TRBV19 to TRBJ2-1; D possibly uses TRBD1 or TRBD2 (5 bases each). Germline values: CDR1 LNHDA, CDR2 SQIVND (reference sequence). The ends were cut back, 3 bases at V and 8 bases at J, with 11 bases in the middle. The CDR3 covers 13 residues. The CDR3: CASSIGAMDEQFF. DNA for the CDR3: TGTGCCAGTAGTATCGGGGCGATGGATGAGCAGTTCTTC.

Judged by abundance, this clonotype is medium-sized. The CDR3 region has the DNA TGCAGTGCTAGTGTCAGCGGGAGACCCTACAATGAGCAGTTCTTC. Translated: CSASVSGRPYNEQFF. The chain recombines TRBV20-1 with TRBJ2-1, with TRBD2 matching 8 bases. Germline assignment: CDR1 DFQATT and CDR2 SNEGSKA (reference sequence). The CDR3 runs to 15 residues. V lost 3 bases and J lost 2; bases outside the gene matches: 6.

Relative to its sample, this clonotype is medium-sized (0.01 to 0.1%). This chain links TRBV11-2 with TRBJ2-2; 9 bases map to TRBD2. CDR1 is SGHAT, CDR2 FQNNGV, per germline. With V trimmed by 5 bases and J by 3 bases, 7 bases remained unmatched. The CDR3 loop spans 16 amino acids. The CDR3 is CASSVLAGVDTGELFF. The CDR3 coding sequence is TGTGCCAGCAGCGTATTAGCGGGAGTAGACACCGGGGAGCTGTTTTTT.

This clonotype appeared many times. The chain uses TRBV5-1 and TRBJ1-4; D may be TRBD1 (6 bases). V was cut by 0 bases and J by 8 bases, with 11 bases left in between. CDR1 is SGHRS and CDR2 is YFSETQ in the germline V gene. This CDR3 region has 14 residues. The CDR3 sequence is CASSLGTVGEKLFF. The CDR3 bases are TGCGCCAGCAGCTTGGGGACAGTAGGCGAAAAACTGTTTTTT.